This TCR beta chain was sequenced for a study of Graves' ophthalmopathy and Graves' hyperthyroidism. Other autoimmune diseases, uncontrolled infections, pregnancy or lactation excluded patients from enrollment. This CDR3 is 14 amino acids long. Trimming removed 4 bases from V and 5 bases from J; junction bases left unmatched: 4. In germline, CDR1 is MNHEY, CDR2 SVGEGT. This clonotype appeared many times. Investigators amplified TCR beta CDR3 regions from RNA transcripts. An opening RT-PCR round employed HTBI primers and preceded a second-round multiplex PCR. MiXCR, run by TCRdb on the multiplex PCR reads, gives a single entry per CDR3 protein. The data show approximately 160,000 distinct CDR3 sequences, 30% to 45% seen once.

Sequencing was carried out using peripheral blood. The sequence came from a woman aged 35 to 49 with Graves' ophthalmopathy. The V gene is TRBV6-2 or TRBV6-3, the J gene TRBJ1-5; 8 nucleotides align to TRBD1. CDR3 loop: CASSSGQGHQPQHF. As DNA, the CDR3 is TGTGCCAGCAGTTCCGGACAGGGCCATCAGCCCCAGCATTTT.